The clone carrying this T cell receptor beta chain is medium-sized within its sample. Per germline, CDR1 MNHEY and CDR2 SMNVEV (reference sequence). This CDR3 region has 14 residues. Trimming removed 3 bases at V and 4 bases at J, with 12 bases between. The source of the sample is a study of T cells after yellow fever vaccination. As for the study in general: CD3, CD45RA, CCR7 and CD95 were used to sort EM, EMRA, CM and Tscm memory subsets.

General study results and limits: Abundant clonotypes (contaminants from the bulk population) could be present in FACS-sorted repertoires. The day 0 sorted memory subsets showed almost all vaccine-responding clonotypes to be undetectable.

It was through 5'RACE template switching that TCR cDNA was made, with a universal primer site and UMIs added. One entry per CDR3 protein results from TCRdb running MiXCR on the 5' RACE reads. The data contain over 35,000 distinct CDR3 sequences, 5.5% to 7.5% of them singletons. This clonotype was sampled from a man between 25 and 39 years old who received the YFV17D yellow fever vaccine. The gene calls are TRBV27 and TRBJ1-1, with D uncertain. The sequencing used PBMCs, either bulk or a sorted T-cell subset (CD4+, CD8+, memory, or dextramer-sorted; not recorded which), collected 45 days after the yellow fever booster vaccination. In DNA form, the CDR3 reads TGTGCCAGCAGTTTGCATAGAGGTGCCACTGAAGCTTTCTTT. Amino acids: CASSLHRGATEAFF.